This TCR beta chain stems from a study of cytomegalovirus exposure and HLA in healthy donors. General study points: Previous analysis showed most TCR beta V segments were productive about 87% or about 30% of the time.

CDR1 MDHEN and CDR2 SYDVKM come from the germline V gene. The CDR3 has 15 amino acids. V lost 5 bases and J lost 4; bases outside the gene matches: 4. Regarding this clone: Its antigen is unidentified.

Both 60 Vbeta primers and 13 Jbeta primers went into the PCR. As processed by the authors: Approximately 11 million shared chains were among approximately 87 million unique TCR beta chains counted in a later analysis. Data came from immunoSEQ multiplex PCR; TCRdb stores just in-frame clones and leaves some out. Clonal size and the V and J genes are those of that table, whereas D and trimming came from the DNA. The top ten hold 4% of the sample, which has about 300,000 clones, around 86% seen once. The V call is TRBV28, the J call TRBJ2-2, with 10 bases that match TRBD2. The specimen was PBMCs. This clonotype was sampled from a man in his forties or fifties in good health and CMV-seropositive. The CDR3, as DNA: TGTGCCAGCAGTCAAGCGGGAGGGAGCACCGGGGAGCTGTTTTTT. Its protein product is CASSQAGGSTGELFF.